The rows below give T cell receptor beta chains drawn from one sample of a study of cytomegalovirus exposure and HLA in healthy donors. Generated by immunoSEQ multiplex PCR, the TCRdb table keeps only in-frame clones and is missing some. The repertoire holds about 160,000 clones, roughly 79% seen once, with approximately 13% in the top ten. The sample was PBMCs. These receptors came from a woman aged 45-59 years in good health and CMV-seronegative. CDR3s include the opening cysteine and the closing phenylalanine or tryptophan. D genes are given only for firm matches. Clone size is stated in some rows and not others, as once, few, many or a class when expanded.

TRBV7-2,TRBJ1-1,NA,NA,CASSLGAGEAFF,TGTGCCAGCAGCTTAGGGGCAGGGGAAGCTTTCTTT
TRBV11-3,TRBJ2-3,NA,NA,CASSLDGGTTDTQYF,TGTGCCAGCAGCTTAGACGGCGGGACCACAGATACGCAGTATTTT
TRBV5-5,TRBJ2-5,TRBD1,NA,CASSLGQQGNRQYF,TGTGCCAGCAGCTTGGGACAACAGGGGAACCGGCAGTACTTC
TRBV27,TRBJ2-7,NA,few,CASSPGGYEQYF,TGTGCCAGCAGTCCTGGAGGGTACGAGCAGTACTTC
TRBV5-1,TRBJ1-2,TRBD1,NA,CASSLGQGGGYTF,TGCGCCAGCAGCCTAGGACAGGGAGGGGGCTACACCTTC
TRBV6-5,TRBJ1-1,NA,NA,CASSPGWSTEAFF,TGTGCCAGCAGCCCAGGGTGGAGCACTGAAGCTTTCTTT
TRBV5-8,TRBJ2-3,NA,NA,CASSLSPTGVSPDTQYF,TGTGCCAGCAGCTTGAGCCCTACGGGAGTCTCCCCAGATACGCAGTATTTT
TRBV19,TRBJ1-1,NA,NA,CASKPTGQGIAEAFF,TGTGCCAGTAAACCCACTGGGCAGGGTATCGCTGAAGCTTTCTTT
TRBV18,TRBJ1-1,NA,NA,CASSPLERGGTEAFF,TGTGCCAGCTCACCCCTAGAAAGGGGTGGCACTGAAGCTTTCTTT
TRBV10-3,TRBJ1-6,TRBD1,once,CAIRAGGSYNSPLHF,TGTGCCATCAGAGCAGGGGGCTCCTATAATTCACCCCTCCACTTT
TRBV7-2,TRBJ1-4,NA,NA,CASSFIRDDEKLFF,TGTGCCAGCAGCTTCATCAGGGATGATGAAAAACTGTTTTTT
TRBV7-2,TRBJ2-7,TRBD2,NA,CASRPGGGYEQYF,TGTGCCAGCAGGCCGGGAGGGGGATACGAGCAGTACTTC
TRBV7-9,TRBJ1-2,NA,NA,CASSSIYGYTF,TGTGCCAGCAGCTCTATCTATGGCTACACCTTC
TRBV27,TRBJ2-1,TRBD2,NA,CASSSSSGINEQFF,TGTGCCAGCAGTTCGTCTAGCGGGATCAATGAGCAGTTCTTC
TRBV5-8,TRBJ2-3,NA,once,CASSPGYIGPDTQYF,TGTGCCAGCAGCCCAGGATATATCGGCCCAGATACGCAGTATTTT
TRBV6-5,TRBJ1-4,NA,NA,CASSPRQPPEKLFF,TGTGCCAGCAGTCCACGACAGCCTCCTGAAAAACTGTTTTTT
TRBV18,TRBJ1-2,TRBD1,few,CASSRQAGTGDGYTF,TGTGCCAGCTCACGTCAAGCCGGGACAGGGGATGGCTACACCTTC
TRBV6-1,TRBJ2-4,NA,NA,CASSANRDVNIQYF,TGTGCCAGCAGCGCTAACAGGGACGTAAACATTCAGTACTTC
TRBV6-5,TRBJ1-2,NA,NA,CASTLGAKLGDGYTF,TGTGCCAGCACCCTTGGGGCGAAGCTAGGGGATGGCTACACCTTC
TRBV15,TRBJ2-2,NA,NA,CATSRVKAGIAGELFF,TGTGCCACCAGCAGAGTGAAGGCGGGGATTGCCGGGGAGCTGTTTTTT